This passage covers 20 T cell receptor beta chains from one sample sequenced in a study of OX40 agonist ivuxolimab in advanced cancers. Clones were sequenced by immunoSEQ multiplex PCR, and TCRdb holds only the in-frame ones, with some missing. This table has roughly 90,000 clones, 80% to 90% appearing once. The source material was CD4+ or CD8+ T cells sorted from blood, sampled in a trial of the OX40 agonist ivuxolimab. The receptors derive from an adult with an advanced solid tumor such as melanoma, head and neck, liver or kidney cancer.

The gene calls are TRBV10-1 and TRBJ2-3; either TRBD1 or TRBD2 may fit D (5 bases each). The V end was cut by 8 bases, the J end by 7 bases, with 13 bases between. In germline, CDR1 is WNHNN, CDR2 SYGVQD (reference sequence). The CDR3 is 12 amino acids. CDR3 coding DNA: TGCGCCAGCGGCAGGGACCCATATACGCAGTATTTT. It is translated as CASGRDPYTQYF.

The chain recombines TRBV5-6 with TRBJ2-1; 7 bases are shared with TRBD2. V shed 1 base, J shed 5 bases, and the junction held 6 bases outside the gene matches. The germline CDR1 and CDR2 sequences are SGHDT and YYEEEE. The CDR3 length is 15 residues. CDR3 sequence reads: CASSLIGRAHNEQFF. The CDR3 region has the DNA TGTGCCAGCAGCTTGATAGGGAGGGCCCACAATGAGCAGTTCTTC. Full variable domain (rest looked up from reference TRBV5-6 and TRBJ2-1): DAGVTQSPTHLIKTRGQQVTLRCSPKSGHDTVSWYQQALGQGPQFIFQYYEEEERQRGNFPDRFSGHQFPNYSSELNVNALLLGDSALYLCASSLIGRAHNEQFFGPGTRLTVL.

This rearrangement joins TRBV7-2 to TRBJ1-6; weak D call: TRBD1 (5 bases). The germline CDR1 and CDR2 sequences are SGHTA and FQGNSA. The CDR3 extends over 15 amino acids. V was cut by 5 bases and J by 0 bases, with 8 bases left in between. The CDR3 loop reads CASSPQGSYNSPLHF. The CDR3, as DNA: TGTGCCAGCAGCCCCCAGGGCTCCTATAATTCACCCCTCCACTTT.

The rearrangement uses TRBV4-3 and TRBJ1-4; 8 bases match TRBD1. This CDR3 region has 18 residues. Trimming at V came to 4 bases and at J to 5 bases, leaving 15 bases not matched to a gene. CDR1 LGHNA and CDR2 YSLEER come from the germline V gene. The CDR3 spells CASSLGRGRFTQNEKLFF. The CDR3 coding sequence is TGCGCCAGCAGCCTGGGCAGGGGGCGATTTACGCAGAATGAAAAACTGTTTTTT.

V gene TRBV19 combines with J gene TRBJ1-6; TRBD1 is a possible D gene (5 bases). Germline assignment: CDR1 LNHDA and CDR2 SQIVND (reference sequence). Between the trimmed V and J ends, which lost 8 bases and 3 bases, there was a span of 11 bases. The CDR3 spans 14 residues. The CDR3 region is CASRRGDYNSPLHF. The CDR3 coding sequence is TGTGCCAGTCGGCGGGGCGACTATAATTCACCCCTCCACTTT.

This chain connects TRBV28 to TRBJ2-1; possibly TRBD1 for D (6 bases). The CDR3 is made up of 12 amino acids. Germline V lookup: CDR1 MDHEN, CDR2 SYDVKM. The V gene lost 7 bases and the J gene lost 10 bases, with 14 bases spanning the gap. CDR3: CASTRGLREQFF. The CDR3 DNA sequence: TGTGCCAGCACTAGGGGGTTAAGGGAGCAGTTCTTC.

The V and J genes are TRBV7-9 and TRBJ2-5; 8 nucleotides line up with TRBD1. This CDR3 contains 16 residues. The germline V gene encodes CDR1 SEHNR and CDR2 FQNEAQ (reference sequence). V trimming: 5 bases; J trimming: 4 bases; junction bases outside the gene matches: 12. The CDR3 DNA follows: TGTGCCAGCAGCACTCTCACAGGGGGGAATCGAGAGACCCAGTACTTC. Its translation: CASSTLTGGNRETQYF.

The chain joins TRBV2 to TRBJ1-6, with 7 positions matching TRBD1. Germline V gene sequence: CDR1 SNHLY, CDR2 FYNNEI. The CDR3 runs 15 residues. Losses at the gene ends were 6 bases for V and 7 bases for J; bases not matched to a gene: 9. As DNA, the CDR3 is TGTGCCAGCAGGCGGACAGGAGTAACCAATTCACCCCTCCACTTT. Protein: CASRRTGVTNSPLHF.

This clone showed up just once. The chain has TRBV5-4 and TRBJ2-3, with 9 positions matching TRBD2. Unmatched junction bases numbered 1, after V lost 2 bases and J lost 0 bases. The CDR3 extends over 15 amino acids. Germline loops: CDR1 SGHNT, CDR2 YYREEE (reference sequence). CDR3 nucleotides: TGTGCCAGCAGCTTAGCGGGGGGCAGCACAGATACGCAGTATTTT. Protein product: CASSLAGGSTDTQYF.

This chain joins TRBV19 and TRBJ2-5; D is unclear. The V gene's germline CDR1 is LNHDA and CDR2 SQIVND (reference sequence). This CDR3 region has 12 residues. V gave up 7 bases and J gave up 3 bases, with 9 bases separating them. The CDR3 loop reads CASNGREETQYF. CDR3 nucleotides: TGTGCCAGTAATGGCAGAGAAGAGACCCAGTACTTC.

Turning to this clone: The junction departs from germline at one end; a sequencing error may be responsible. The chain combines TRBV28 with TRBJ1-1; tentative D call: TRBD1 (5 bases). CDR3 size: 11 residues. Germline loops: CDR1 MDHEN, CDR2 SYDVKM. CDR3 nucleotides: TGTGCCAGCAAGGGGCTCACTAAAGCTTTCTTT. It translates to CASKGLTKAFF. Supplemented by reference TRBV28 and TRBJ1-1, the full variable domain reads DVKVTQSSRYLVKRTGEKVFLECVQDMDHENMFWYRQDPGLGLRLIYFSYDVKMKEKGDIPEGYSVSREKKERFSLILESASTNQTSMYLCASKGLTKAFFGQGTRLTVV.

This clone was seen just once. The V gene is TRBV21-1, the J gene TRBJ1-1. TRBV21-1 is termed a pseudogene. The CDR3 is 9 residues long. CDR3 bases: TGCCCGCAGCGGACTGAAGCTTTCTTT. Translated, it gives CPQRTEAFF.

The chain combines TRBV15 with TRBJ2-5; either TRBD1 or TRBD2 may supply D (5 bases each). Germline CDR1 reads LNHNV; CDR2 reads YYDKDF (reference sequence). The CDR3 spans 13 residues. The germline V and J ends were trimmed by 0 bases and 9 bases, with 11 bases remaining between them. In DNA form, the CDR3 reads TGTGCCACCAGCAGAGATCTGGGACGGCCCCAGTACTTC. Translation gives CATSRDLGRPQYF. The whole variable domain, remainder taken from reference TRBV15 and TRBJ2-5, is DAMVIQNPRYQVTQFGKPVTLSCSQTLNHNVMYWYQQKSSQAPKLLFHYYDKDFNNEADTPDNFQSRRPNTSFCFLDIRSPGLGDTAMYLCATSRDLGRPQYFGPGTRLLVL.

This chain uses TRBV19 with TRBJ1-5, with a tentative D call TRBD1 (5 bases). Trimming shortened V by 5 bases and J by 10 bases, and 15 bases separated the two germline ends. CDR1 is LNHDA and CDR2 is SQIVND in the germline V gene (reference sequence). CDR3 size: 13 residues. The CDR3 protein is CASSRGAGEPQHF. For the CDR3, the DNA is TGTGCCAGTAGTCGAGGGGCGGGGGAACCCCAGCATTTT. Variable domain in full (rest from reference TRBV19 and TRBJ1-5): DGGITQSPKYLFRKEGQNVTLSCEQNLNHDAMYWYRQDPGQGLRLIYYSQIVNDFQKGDIAEGYSVSREKKESFPLTVTSAQKNPTAFYLCASSRGAGEPQHFGDGTRLSIL.

This clone was seen once. The chain carries TRBV6-5 and TRBJ1-1; D is unclear. This CDR3 is 11 amino acids long. Germline V CDR1 and CDR2: MNHEY, SVGAGI. Trimming pared 7 bases from V and 4 bases from J, leaving 7 bases between. CDR3: CASIGPTEAFF. The CDR3 DNA sequence: TGTGCCAGCATCGGACCCACTGAAGCTTTCTTT.

The chain couples TRBV27 to TRBJ2-7, with 7 bases fitting TRBD2. Trimming cost V 4 bases and J 2 bases; bases outside gene matches: 8. CDR1 is MNHEY and CDR2 is SMNVEV in the germline V gene (reference sequence). This CDR3 has 15 amino acids. CDR3 nucleotide sequence: TGTGCCAGCAGTTCTGTTGCGGGGGAGCCCTACGAGCAGTACTTC. Amino acids: CASSSVAGEPYEQYF.

The chain couples TRBV25-1 to TRBJ2-1, with 7 bases that match TRBD1. The CDR3 totals 14 residues. V trimming: 1 base; J trimming: 8 bases; junction bases outside the gene matches: 5. Per the germline V gene, CDR1 is MGHDK and CDR2 is SYGVNS. DNA for the CDR3: TGTGCCAGCAGTGAATCGACAGGGTGGGATGAGCAGTTCTTC. This codes for CASSESTGWDEQFF.

The CDR3 nucleotides read TGTGCCAGCAGCTTTGGAGCGGGGATAGTTAATGAAAAACTGTTTTTT. Translated, it gives CASSFGAGIVNEKLFF. The chain employs TRBV7-2 and TRBJ1-4, with D unresolved. Germline CDR1 SGHTA, CDR2 FQGNSA. The CDR3 totals 16 residues. The V and J ends lost 3 bases and 4 bases respectively, with 15 bases between them.

Details on this clone: The junction and the germline gene differ at one end; a read error may be behind it. The chain is built from TRBV4-3 and TRBJ2-2; D is unresolved. The CDR3 is 16 residues long. CDR1 is LGHNA, CDR2 YSLEER, per germline. The CDR3 DNA follows: TGCGCCAGCAGACAAGAAACGAACGCGAACACCGGGGAGCTGTTTTTT. This encodes CASRQETNANTGELFF.

This clone was recorded once. V is TRBV5-3 and J is TRBJ1-3; D uncertain. TRBV5-3 is labeled an ORF, and its function is uncertain. The CDR3 spans 13 residues. Trimming pared 7 bases from V and 3 bases from J, leaving 11 bases between. The DNA for the CDR3 is TGTGCCAGAGGGGAGGTTGTTGGAAACACCATATATTTT. As protein: CARGEVVGNTIYF.